What follows are 9 T cell receptor beta chains derived from one specimen sequenced in a study of shared clonotypes between healthy human individuals. TCRdb's table, derived via immunoSEQ multiplex PCR, lists solely in-frame clones and lacks some. Among roughly 680,000 clones listed, 72% were seen once. The sequencing input was memory CD4+ T cells sorted from blood. The sample's subset: CD45RA-negative fraction. These receptors were taken from a woman in her thirties in good health.

The chain recombines TRBV14 with TRBJ2-5, with a possible D match to TRBD1 (5 bases). Germline V gene sequence: CDR1 SGHDN, CDR2 FVKESK. The V end lost 4 bases, the J end lost 5 bases, and 17 bases lay between the germline ends. The length of the CDR3 is 15 residues. The CDR3 DNA reads TGTGCCAGCAGCCTCCTCAAGGGGTCCACGGAGACCCAGTACTTC. It yields the protein CASSLLKGSTETQYF.

This clone was recorded a few times. This sequence joins TRBV5-4 and TRBJ2-7, with 9 bases identical to TRBD1. The CDR3 is made up of 15 amino acids. Germline CDR1 is SGHNT and CDR2 is YYREEE (reference sequence). J lost 5 bases, V lost 0 bases, and 6 bases had no gene match. DNA of the CDR3: TGTGCCAGCAGCTTGGCGCGGACAGGGGCGGACGAGCAGTACTTC. It is translated as CASSLARTGADEQYF.

This sequence joins TRBV6-1 and TRBJ2-7; 9 nucleotides match TRBD1. The CDR3 runs 14 residues. The ends lost 3 bases at V and 7 bases at J; junction bases unmatched: 7. Germline assignment: CDR1 MNHNS and CDR2 SASEGT. The CDR3 bases are TGTGCCAGCAGTGAGGGGGACAGGGCCTTTGAGCAGTACTTC. Its translation: CASSEGDRAFEQYF.

As for this clone: This clone may be a read error of a much larger clone one base away. Additional DNA sequences in this sample encode the identical CDR3. The V call is TRBV16, the J call TRBJ2-6, with D perhaps TRBD1 (6 bases). CDR3 length: 15 amino acids. V lost 3 bases and J 0 bases, leaving 6 bases between the germline ends. The germline CDR1 and CDR2 sequences are KGHSY and FQNENV. The CDR3 protein is CASSQDSSGANVLTF. The CDR3 nucleotides are TGTGCCAGCAGCCAGGACAGCTCTGGGGCCAACGTCCTGACTTTC.

This clone was counted between two and nine times. This chain uses TRBV6-5 with TRBJ1-4; D not certain. The germline gives CDR1 MNHEY, CDR2 SVGAGI. This CDR3 contains 13 residues. With 6 bases removed from V and 5 bases from J, the gap between germline ends came to 10 bases. The CDR3 DNA is TGTGCCAGCAGGCCGGGTGGGAATGAAAAACTGTTTTTT. As protein: CASRPGGNEKLFF.

This clone was observed a single time. The V gene is TRBV20-1, the J gene TRBJ2-7, with no clear D. This CDR3 contains 11 residues. V was trimmed by 4 bases and J by 2 bases, leaving 6 bases between them. Germline values: CDR1 DFQATT, CDR2 SNEGSKA (reference sequence). This CDR3 reads CSATQTYEQYF. CDR3 sequence (DNA): TGCAGTGCTACCCAGACCTACGAGCAGTACTTC.

On this clone itself: This may be a read error, as it is one base from a much larger clone. The chain carries TRBV2 and TRBJ2-1; D not resolved. Trimming pared 3 bases from V and 6 bases from J, leaving 3 bases between. Germline V gives CDR1 SNHLY, CDR2 FYNNEI. There are 11 residues in the CDR3. DNA for the CDR3: TGTGCCAGCAGTGAGCTCAATGAGCAGTTCTTC. Its translation: CASSELNEQFF.

The chain joins TRBV10-1 to TRBJ1-5; no clear D. The germline V and J ends were trimmed by 3 bases and 6 bases, with 9 bases remaining between them. This CDR3 is built from 13 residues. Germline V gives CDR1 WNHNN, CDR2 SYGVQD (reference sequence). CDR3 loop: CASSETVGQPQHF. The CDR3 DNA follows: TGCGCCAGCAGTGAAACAGTAGGTCAGCCCCAGCATTTT.

Ten or more counts support this clone. CDR3 coding DNA: TGTGCCATCGCCGCACCGCGAACAGGGGTTCGCTATGGCTACACCTTC. It translates to CAIAAPRTGVRYGYTF. This chain links TRBV10-3 with TRBJ1-2; 7 nucleotides agree with TRBD1. The germline CDR1 and CDR2 sequences are ENHRY and SYGVKD. The trim removed 8 bases at V and 4 bases at J, leaving 16 bases unmatched. The CDR3 spans 16 residues.